A selection of T cell receptor beta chains follows, all from one sample in a study of T cell responses to AZD1222 COVID-19 vaccine. Some clones are missing from TCRdb's copy, which holds only in-frame ones; the method was immunoSEQ multiplex PCR. Of some 100,000 clones in the sample, around 87% were seen once. The sequenced sample was peripheral blood, obtained on day 0 of AZD1222 vaccination. The receptor set was obtained from an adult in good health. Each CDR3 is given with its conserved first and last residue. The D gene is left open where the match is weak. Size values are once, few and many counts, or a class for expanded clones, and some rows have none.

>TRBV12-3/TRBV12-4|.|TRBJ1-5|.
TGTGCCAGCAGTTTAGGGAGTCAGCCCCAGCATTTT
CASSLGSQPQHF
>TRBV7-9|TRBD1|TRBJ1-2|once
TGTGCCAGCAGCTTAGTGTTAGGGCCGACAGGGCCCTATGGCTACACCTTC
CASSLVLGPTGPYGYTF
>TRBV5-4|.|TRBJ2-3|.
TGTGCCAGCAGTTTTTCTTTGATAGATACGCAGTATTTT
CASSFSLIDTQYF
>TRBV24-1|.|TRBJ1-5|.
TGTGCCACCAGTGATTTGAAAGTCGGCAGGGCAAGCAATCAGCCCCAGCATTTT
CATSDLKVGRASNQPQHF
>TRBV9|.|TRBJ1-1|.
TGTGCCAGCAGCGCATGGACAATGAACACTGAAGCTTTCTTT
CASSAWTMNTEAFF
>TRBV7-6|TRBD1|TRBJ2-5|.
TGTGCCAGCAGGTTGACCGGGACAGGGCCCGGAGAGACCCAGTACTTC
CASRLTGTGPGETQYF
>TRBV6-2/TRBV6-3|.|TRBJ1-5|.
TGTGCCAGCAGTTACAGTTCGCAGTTCAATCAGCCCCAGCATTTT
CASSYSSQFNQPQHF
>TRBV2|.|TRBJ2-3|.
TGTGCCAGCAGTGTGACGCGGACCACAGATACGCAGTATTTT
CASSVTRTTDTQYF
>TRBV19|.|TRBJ1-1|.
TGTGCCAGTAGTATGGGGGTAGAGACTGAAGCTTTCTTT
CASSMGVETEAFF
>TRBV14|TRBD1|TRBJ2-1|.
TGTGCCAGCAGCCCCACCGGGGCAGGGGGATGGGATGAGCAGTTCTTC
CASSPTGAGGWDEQFF
>TRBV4-1|.|TRBJ1-5|few
TGCGCCAGCAGCCAAGGACAGCTCCATCAGCCCCAGCATTTT
CASSQGQLHQPQHF
>TRBV1|.|TRBJ1-5|.
TGCACCAGCAGTTGGAAGCAGGGGGCTAATTGCAATCAGCCCCAGCATTTT
CTSSWKQGANCNQPQHF
>TRBV27|.|TRBJ1-5|few
TGTGCCAGCAGCCGGGCGGGGGGGAATCAGCCCCAGCATTTT
CASSRAGGNQPQHF
>TRBV6-6|.|TRBJ1-5|few
TGTGCCAGCAGTGACGACAATGCTCGCAATCAGCCCCAGCATTTT
CASSDDNARNQPQHF
>TRBV18|.|TRBJ1-1|once
TGTGCCAGCTCACCAGATCTGAACACTGAAGCTTTCTTT
CASSPDLNTEAFF
>TRBV6-5|.|TRBJ1-1|.
TGTGCCAGCAGTTATAATGATTTGGCTTTCTTT
CASSYNDLAFF
>TRBV5-4|TRBD1|TRBJ1-4|.
TGTGCCAGCAGGCCCGGACAGGGGAATGAAAAACTGTTTTTT
CASRPGQGNEKLFF
>TRBV2|.|TRBJ1-1|.
TGTGCCAGCAGTAGAGGGGGGACGGGCACTGAAGCTTTCTTT
CASSRGGTGTEAFF
>TRBV29-1|TRBD1|TRBJ2-1|.
TGCAGCGTTGGGACAGGGTTTGAGCAGTTCTTC
CSVGTGFEQFF
>TRBV20-1|.|TRBJ2-4|.
TGCAGTGCTAACTGGAACATTCAGTACTTC
CSANWNIQYF
>TRBV7-2|TRBD1|TRBJ1-2|.
TGTGCCAGCAGCTTGGACAGGGACTATGGCTACACCTTC
CASSLDRDYGYTF
>TRBV18|.|TRBJ1-2|.
TGTGCCAGCTCACGAAGAACAGGTTCGGGTTTGTACTATGGCTACACCTTC
CASSRRTGSGLYYGYTF
>TRBV30|.|TRBJ1-3|.
TGTGCCTGGAGTGGGAGTCCGACTGGAAACACCATATATTTT
CAWSGSPTGNTIYF
>TRBV19|TRBD2|TRBJ2-3|.
TGTGCCACAGGGACTAGAGAGGCAGATACGCAGTATTTT
CATGTREADTQYF
>TRBV2|.|TRBJ1-1|.
TGTGCCAGCACCCAAGTAATGAACACTGAAGCTTTCTTT
CASTQVMNTEAFF
>TRBV30|.|TRBJ1-5|.
TGTGCCTGGAGTGCGTACTCCGGGACTCAACTCAAACAAGGCAATCAGCCCCAGCATTTT
CAWSAYSGTQLKQGNQPQHF
>TRBV16|.|TRBJ1-1|.
TGTGCCAGCAGCCAATCGGCGGGAGGGACGAACACTGAAGCTTTCTTT
CASSQSAGGTNTEAFF
>TRBV7-3|TRBD1|TRBJ1-6|.
TGTGCCAGCAGCTTAACGACAGGGGAACCCCTCCACTTT
CASSLTTGEPLHF
>TRBV5-4|.|TRBJ2-5|.
TGTGCCAGCAGCCGGGACACGCGAGAGACCCAGTACTTC
CASSRDTRETQYF
>TRBV6-5|.|TRBJ1-5|few
TGTGCCAGCAGTTACGACAGAGTAAATCAGCCCCAGCATTTT
CASSYDRVNQPQHF
>TRBV28|TRBD1|TRBJ1-5|.
TGTGCCAGCAGGACAGGGGGCTATCAGCCCCAGCATTTT
CASRTGGYQPQHF
>TRBV6-1|.|TRBJ2-4|.
TGTGCCAGCAGTGATAGGACAGCGAGAAGTTACTTC
CASSDRTARSYF
>TRBV5-1|.|TRBJ1-1|.
TGCGCCAGCAGCATCCCAGCGGAGGGGACTGAAGCTTTCTTT
CASSIPAEGTEAFF
>TRBV10-3|TRBD1|TRBJ2-4|.
TGTGCCATCAGTGCAGACAGGGGGAACATTCAGTACTTC
CAISADRGNIQYF
>TRBV28|TRBD1|TRBJ2-1|.
TGTGCCAGCAGTAGCGGACAGGGGGCCTATATTAATGAGCAGTTCTTC
CASSSGQGAYINEQFF
>TRBV7-2|.|TRBJ1-5|.
TGTGCCAGCAGCTTAGGCGAGAGACAGCCCCAGCATTTT
CASSLGERQPQHF
>TRBV3-1/TRBV3-2|TRBD1|TRBJ1-2|once
TGTGCCAGCAGCCAATCTCCCGGGGGACAGGGGAAATTGGGCTACACCTTC
CASSQSPGGQGKLGYTF
>TRBV2|TRBD1|TRBJ1-4|.
TGTGCCAGCAGGGAAACAGGGGTTGAAAAACTGTTTTTT
CASRETGVEKLFF
>TRBV11-3|TRBD2|TRBJ2-1|.
TGTGCCAGCAGCTACGTGAGCGGGGGAGAGCAGTTCTTC
CASSYVSGGEQFF
>TRBV4-3|.|TRBJ1-2|.
TGCGCCAGCAGCCAAGATCGGGGGGCAGGCTATGGCTACACCTTC
CASSQDRGAGYGYTF
>TRBV28|TRBD2|TRBJ2-2|.
TGTGCCAGCACCCCTGCGGGGGGCGCGAACACCGGGGAGCTGTTTTTT
CASTPAGGANTGELFF
>TRBV6-2/TRBV6-3|.|TRBJ1-3|.
TGTGCCAGCAGTTCGCGGGGGGTCGTCTCTGGAAACACCATATATTTT
CASSSRGVVSGNTIYF
>TRBV2|TRBD2|TRBJ2-1|.
TGTGCCAGCAGAAGGACTAGCGGGCCAGTTGAGCAGTTCTTC
CASRRTSGPVEQFF
>TRBV6-6|.|TRBJ2-4|.
TGTGCCAGCACCTTAGGGGGGGGCCCTCAGTACTTC
CASTLGGGPQYF